The rows below give T cell receptor beta chains drawn from one sample of a study of T cell responses to AZD1222 COVID-19 vaccine. Generated by immunoSEQ multiplex PCR, the TCRdb table keeps only in-frame clones and is missing some. The repertoire includes tens of thousands of clones, approximately 89% of them detected once, and around 5% sits in the top ten. The material sequenced was peripheral blood, taken on day 0 of MenACWY control vaccination. These receptors originate from an adult in good health. CDR3s include the opening cysteine and the closing phenylalanine or tryptophan. The D gene is left open where the match is weak.

CDR3aa	j_gene	v_gene	d_gene
CASSYVGGTATDTQYF	TRBJ2-3	TRBV6-5	NA
CASSTRVSAGELFF	TRBJ2-2	TRBV7-9	NA
CASSQDGTGRNEKLFF	TRBJ1-4	TRBV4-1	NA
CASSRQGTSGAAGANVLTF	TRBJ2-6	TRBV5-1	TRBD2
CASSQPSGGYNEQFF	TRBJ2-1	TRBV4-2	TRBD2
CATSGGGRNIQYF	TRBJ2-4	TRBV28	NA
CASSLGTVMQYF	TRBJ2-7	TRBV7-9	NA
CASSLHQGWGHQPQHF	TRBJ1-5	TRBV28	NA
CASSQGSGATYEQYF	TRBJ2-7	TRBV27	TRBD2
CASSESAGAGNTIYF	TRBJ1-3	TRBV2	NA
CASSFSGAVDIQYF	TRBJ2-4	TRBV5-5	NA
CASSPGLADTTSDTQYF	TRBJ2-3	TRBV13	TRBD2
CASSLLGQGARETQYF	TRBJ2-5	TRBV11-2	TRBD1
CASSPRQGNTEAFF	TRBJ1-1	TRBV11-1	TRBD1
CASSFAGGPGGELFF	TRBJ2-2	TRBV28	TRBD2
CASSLMSGANEQFF	TRBJ2-1	TRBV7-8	TRBD2
CATSSLPTALSGNTIYF	TRBJ1-3	TRBV15	NA
CASSHYGYTF	TRBJ1-2	TRBV28	NA
CASSTVVGTRISNYGYTF	TRBJ1-2	TRBV27	NA
CASSLEGGLSNQPQHF	TRBJ1-5	TRBV5-6	NA
CASSTTGTTEAFF	TRBJ1-1	TRBV19	TRBD1
CASSLERAGISPLHF	TRBJ1-6	TRBV5-4	NA
CASSMLPRGTGQPQHF	TRBJ1-5	TRBV19	TRBD1
CASSSDRGGTNEKLFF	TRBJ1-4	TRBV7-2	TRBD1
CASSLGRTRGEETQYF	TRBJ2-5	TRBV7-8	NA
CASSWTEEQPQHF	TRBJ1-5	TRBV12-3/TRBV12-4	NA
CASSSTLAGYTF	TRBJ1-2	TRBV2	NA
CASRLLGAGLEGYTF	TRBJ1-2	TRBV27	NA
CASSLSGTSGSYEQYF	TRBJ2-7	TRBV6-2/TRBV6-3	TRBD2
CASSKTGANNEKLFF	TRBJ1-4	TRBV5-4	TRBD1
CASSSHQGNGNQPQHF	TRBJ1-5	TRBV27	NA
CASSEGPSGEQYF	TRBJ2-7	TRBV5-1	NA
CASSGTGGARGNQPQHF	TRBJ1-5	TRBV25-1	TRBD1
CAQGPSSTDTQYF	TRBJ2-3	TRBV5-4	NA
CASSLTATEETQYF	TRBJ2-5	TRBV5-5	NA
CASSSQGGSTGELFF	TRBJ2-2	TRBV7-2	NA
CASSPGQTKGHYGYTF	TRBJ1-2	TRBV5-1	NA
CASSRDQTGELFF	TRBJ2-2	TRBV11-2	NA
CASSLLRDRFTDTQYF	TRBJ2-3	TRBV5-6	TRBD1
CASSSPHTGELFF	TRBJ2-2	TRBV28	NA
CSVGGGGTTDTQYF	TRBJ2-3	TRBV29-1	NA
CASSRAYGAYEQYF	TRBJ2-7	TRBV3-1/TRBV3-2	NA
CAISRQGTAYEQYF	TRBJ2-7	TRBV10-3	TRBD1
CASSHPPTGTFLNQPQHF	TRBJ1-5	TRBV6-6	NA
CASSPRTASGNTIYF	TRBJ1-3	TRBV6-5	NA
CASSEDRRGPTQETQYF	TRBJ2-5	TRBV21-1	NA
CASSLPGVETQYF	TRBJ2-5	TRBV7-9	NA
CASSYGTGASYEQYF	TRBJ2-7	TRBV5-8	TRBD1
CASSKRGGNEKLFF	TRBJ1-4	TRBV21-1	NA
CASSQDLRQSSYEQYF	TRBJ2-7	TRBV3-1/TRBV3-2	NA